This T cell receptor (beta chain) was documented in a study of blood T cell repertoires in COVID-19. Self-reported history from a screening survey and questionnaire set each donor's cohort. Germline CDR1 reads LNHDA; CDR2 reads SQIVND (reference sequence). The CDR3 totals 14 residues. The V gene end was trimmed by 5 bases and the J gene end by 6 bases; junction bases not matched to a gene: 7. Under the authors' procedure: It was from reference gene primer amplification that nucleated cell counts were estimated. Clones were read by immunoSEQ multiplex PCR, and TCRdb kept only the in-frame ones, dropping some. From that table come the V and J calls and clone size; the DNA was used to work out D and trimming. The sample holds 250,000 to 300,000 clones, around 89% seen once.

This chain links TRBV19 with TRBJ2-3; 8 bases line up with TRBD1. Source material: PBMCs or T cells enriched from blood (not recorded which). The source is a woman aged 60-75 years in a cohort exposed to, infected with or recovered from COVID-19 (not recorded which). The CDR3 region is CASSAGQGPDTQYF. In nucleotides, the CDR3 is TGTGCCAGTAGTGCCGGACAGGGACCTGATACGCAGTATTTT. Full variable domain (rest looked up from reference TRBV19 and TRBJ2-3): DGGITQSPKYLFRKEGQNVTLSCEQNLNHDAMYWYRQDPGQGLRLIYYSQIVNDFQKGDIAEGYSVSREKKESFPLTVTSAQKNPTAFYLCASSAGQGPDTQYFGPGTRLTVL.